This TCR beta chain originates from a study of PD-L1 blockade in urothelial cancer. Each individual provided 1 to 8 samples (taken pretreatment and on-treatment). The repertoire was sequenced with immunoSEQ multiplex PCR; TCRdb's copy has only in-frame clones and lacks some. The table includes under 55,000 clones, 84% detected once. The clonotype was recovered from a man aged 35-49 years with urothelial cancer. Sequencing used PBMCs, obtained around atezolizumab (anti-PD-L1) treatment.

The CDR3 nucleotides read TGCGCCAGCAGCTTGGAAGTCTCCCGAGGGCACGAGCAGTACTTC. This sequence encodes CASSLEVSRGHEQYF. V is TRBV5-1 and J is TRBJ2-7; possibly TRBD2 for D (5 bases). The germline gives CDR1 SGHRS, CDR2 YFSETQ. The CDR3 spans 15 residues. Trimming took off 0 bases at V and 5 bases at J, with 15 bases between the two ends.